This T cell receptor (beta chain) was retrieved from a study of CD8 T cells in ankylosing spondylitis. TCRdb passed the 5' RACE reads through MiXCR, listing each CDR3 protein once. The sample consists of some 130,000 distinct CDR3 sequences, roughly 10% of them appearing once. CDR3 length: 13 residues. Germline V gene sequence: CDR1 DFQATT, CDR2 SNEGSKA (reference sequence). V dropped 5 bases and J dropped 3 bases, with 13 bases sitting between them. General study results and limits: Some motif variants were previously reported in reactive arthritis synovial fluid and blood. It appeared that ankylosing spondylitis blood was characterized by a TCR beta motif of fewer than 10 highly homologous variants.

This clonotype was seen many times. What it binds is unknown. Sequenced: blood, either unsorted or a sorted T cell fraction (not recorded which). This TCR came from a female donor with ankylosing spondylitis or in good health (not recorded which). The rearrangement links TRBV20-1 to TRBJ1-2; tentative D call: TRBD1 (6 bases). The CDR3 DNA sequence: TGCAGTGCTCTAGGGGGAAGGGACTATGGCTACACCTTC. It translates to CSALGGRDYGYTF.